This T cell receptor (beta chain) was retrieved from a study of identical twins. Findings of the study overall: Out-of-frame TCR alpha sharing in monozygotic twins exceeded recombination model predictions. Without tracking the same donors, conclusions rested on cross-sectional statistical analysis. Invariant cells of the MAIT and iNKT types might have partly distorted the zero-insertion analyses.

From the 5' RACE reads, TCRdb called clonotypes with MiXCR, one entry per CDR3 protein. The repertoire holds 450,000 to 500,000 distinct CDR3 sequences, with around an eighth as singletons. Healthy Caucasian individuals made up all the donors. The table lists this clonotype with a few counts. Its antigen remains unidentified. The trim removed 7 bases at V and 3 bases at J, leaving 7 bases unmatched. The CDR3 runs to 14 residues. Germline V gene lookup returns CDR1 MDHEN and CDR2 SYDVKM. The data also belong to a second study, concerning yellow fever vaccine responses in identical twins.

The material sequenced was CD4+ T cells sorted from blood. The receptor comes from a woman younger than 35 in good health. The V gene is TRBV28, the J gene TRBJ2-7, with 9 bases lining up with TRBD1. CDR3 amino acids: CASTQQGARYEQYF. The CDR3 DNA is TGTGCCAGCACCCAACAGGGGGCTCGCTACGAGCAGTACTTC.